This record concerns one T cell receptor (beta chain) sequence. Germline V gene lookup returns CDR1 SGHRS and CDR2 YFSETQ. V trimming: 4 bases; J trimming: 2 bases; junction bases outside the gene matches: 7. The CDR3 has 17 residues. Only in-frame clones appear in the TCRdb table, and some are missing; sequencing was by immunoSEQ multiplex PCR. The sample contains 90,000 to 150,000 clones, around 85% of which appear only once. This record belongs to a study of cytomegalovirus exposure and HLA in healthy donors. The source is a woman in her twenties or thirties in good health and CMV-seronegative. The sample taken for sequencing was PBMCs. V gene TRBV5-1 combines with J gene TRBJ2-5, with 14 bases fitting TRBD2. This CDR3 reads CASSHGLAGGLQETQYF. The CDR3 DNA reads TGCGCCAGCAGCCACGGACTAGCGGGGGGACTACAAGAGACCCAGTACTTC.